This T cell receptor beta chain was retrieved from a study of shared clonotypes between healthy human individuals. Germline CDR1 LNHDA, CDR2 SQIVND (reference sequence). This CDR3 contains 15 residues. V was clipped by 7 bases and J by 4 bases; unmatched bases: 8. TCRdb's copy holds only in-frame clones and misses some; the assay was immunoSEQ multiplex PCR. The sample has about 1.1 million clones, 75% to 80% seen once. The rearrangement uses TRBV19 and TRBJ2-2, with 8 bases fitting TRBD1. The clonotype comes from a man aged 18 to 30 in good health. Some clones in this sample may be carry-over from other donors' samples. Sequenced: memory CD4+ T cells from PBMCs. Described subset: CD45RA-negative fraction. The CDR3 sequence is CASTNGQGGTGELFF. The CDR3 DNA sequence: TGTGCCAGTACTAACGGACAGGGCGGCACCGGGGAGCTGTTTTTT.